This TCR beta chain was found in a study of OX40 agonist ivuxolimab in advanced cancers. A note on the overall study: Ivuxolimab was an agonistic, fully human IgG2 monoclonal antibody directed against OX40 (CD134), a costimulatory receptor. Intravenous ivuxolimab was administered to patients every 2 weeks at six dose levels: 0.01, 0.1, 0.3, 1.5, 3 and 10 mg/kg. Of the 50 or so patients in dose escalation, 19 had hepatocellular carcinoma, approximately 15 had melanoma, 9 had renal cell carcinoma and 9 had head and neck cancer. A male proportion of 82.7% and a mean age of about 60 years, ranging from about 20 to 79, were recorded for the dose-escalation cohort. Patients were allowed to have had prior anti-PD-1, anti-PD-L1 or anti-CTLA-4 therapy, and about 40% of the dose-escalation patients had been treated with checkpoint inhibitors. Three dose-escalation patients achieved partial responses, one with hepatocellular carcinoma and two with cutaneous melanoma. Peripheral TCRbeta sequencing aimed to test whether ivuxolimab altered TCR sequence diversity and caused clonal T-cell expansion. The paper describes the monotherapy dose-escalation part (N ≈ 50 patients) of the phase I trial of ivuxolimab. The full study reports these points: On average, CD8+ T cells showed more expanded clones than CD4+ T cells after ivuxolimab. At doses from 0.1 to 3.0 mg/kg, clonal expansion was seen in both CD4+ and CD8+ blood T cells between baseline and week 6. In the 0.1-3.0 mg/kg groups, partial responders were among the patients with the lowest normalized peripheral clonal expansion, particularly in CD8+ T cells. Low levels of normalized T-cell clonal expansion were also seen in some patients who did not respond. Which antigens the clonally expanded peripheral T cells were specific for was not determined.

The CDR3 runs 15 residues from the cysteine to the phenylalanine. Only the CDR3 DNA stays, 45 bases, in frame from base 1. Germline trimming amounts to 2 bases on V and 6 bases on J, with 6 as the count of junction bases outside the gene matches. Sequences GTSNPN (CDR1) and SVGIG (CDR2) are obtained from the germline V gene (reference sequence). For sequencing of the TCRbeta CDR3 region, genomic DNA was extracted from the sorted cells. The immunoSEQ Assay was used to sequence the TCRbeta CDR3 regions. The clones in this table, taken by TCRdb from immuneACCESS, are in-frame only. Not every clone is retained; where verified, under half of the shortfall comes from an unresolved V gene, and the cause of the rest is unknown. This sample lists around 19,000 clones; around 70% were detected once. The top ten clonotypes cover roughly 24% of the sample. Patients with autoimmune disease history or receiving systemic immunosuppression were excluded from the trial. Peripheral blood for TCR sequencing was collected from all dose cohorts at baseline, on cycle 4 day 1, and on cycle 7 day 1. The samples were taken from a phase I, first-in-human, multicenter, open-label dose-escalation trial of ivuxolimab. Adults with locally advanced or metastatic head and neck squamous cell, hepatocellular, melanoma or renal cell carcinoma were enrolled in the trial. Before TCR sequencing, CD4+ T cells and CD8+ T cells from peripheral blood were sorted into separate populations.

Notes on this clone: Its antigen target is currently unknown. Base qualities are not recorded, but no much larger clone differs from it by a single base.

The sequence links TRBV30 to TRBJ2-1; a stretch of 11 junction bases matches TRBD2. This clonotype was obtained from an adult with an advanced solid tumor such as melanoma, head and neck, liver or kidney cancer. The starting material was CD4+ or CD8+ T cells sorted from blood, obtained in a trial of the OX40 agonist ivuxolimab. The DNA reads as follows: TGTGCCTGGAGTAAGACTAGCGGGATCTCCAATGAGCAGTTCTTC. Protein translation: CAWSKTSGISNEQFF.